Described below is a single T cell receptor beta chain sequence and its context. Its antigen is not yet known. No base quality values were provided; no much bigger clone lies one nucleotide off. This entry belongs to a study of cytomegalovirus exposure and HLA in healthy donors (dated by TCRdb to between 2016 and 2019). About the full investigation: An earlier analysis of some 620 of the donors reported approximately 280 Gb of sequence data and 95 million to 140 million unique TCR beta sequences obtained from roughly 170 million T cells. Every discovery cohort repertoire had been produced on one sequencing platform. Donor age, sex, ethnicity and CMV serostatus were compiled alongside the repertoire data. The number of typed donors differed by locus: about 620-630 for A, B, C, DRB1 and DQB1; approximately 540 for DQA1; roughly 600 for DPA1; and 450 to 480 for DPB1. Both class I and class II loci were covered by HLA typing, at four-digit resolution. Among about 390 genotyped donors of the cohort, an average of around 240,000 unique TCR beta nucleotide sequences were sequenced per donor, around 20% of them non-productive. The study was designed to test whether signatures of past pathogen exposure could be identified by cataloging public T cell receptors. The study profiled the T cell repertoires of around 700 subjects by immunosequencing and related them to cytomegalovirus serostatus. An earlier analysis of a few hundred of the donors applied high-throughput TCR beta sequencing to assess whether each TCR beta V gene segment acted as functional or pseudogenic. A later genetic analysis took genome-wide SNP genotypes for about 55% of the roughly 670 donors and used that subset as a discovery cohort. Roughly five DR-DQ haplotypes were handled as single units for association and clustering, since linkage in the cohort was strong. In the later analysis, no new phenotypic data were used to find candidate immune exposures; instead, reliance was placed on TCR beta sequences and their occurrence across donors. A later analysis re-analyzed previously published TCR beta repertoires from about 600 donors and added high-resolution HLA genotyping to study TCR occurrence patterns. Among the roughly 390 genotyped donors, around 81% belonged to the genetic ancestry cluster associated with self-reported Caucasian donors. A separate validation cohort of roughly 110 different subjects was used in addition to the 666-subject first cohort. To predict cytomegalovirus infection status, the study combined high-throughput TCR immunosequencing, statistical association of individual TCRs with disease status, and machine learning. An early release covering 550 to 650 HLA-typed donors comprised approximately 290 gigabases of sequencing data and approximately 80 million unique TCR sequences. Overall study outcomes, separate from this receptor: When HLA alleles, especially DR and DQ, strongly co-occurred, attributing TCR associations to individual alleles was difficult. The presence/absence analyses assumed that sequencing depth was roughly uniform across donors, and that assumption may not be true. This cohort had only TCR beta chains sequenced, and the lack of alpha or paired-chain data limited which features could be detected. In a later analysis, TCR association rates were found to vary across HLA loci, with the most associated TCRs seen for DRB1 alleles and the fewest for HLA-C alleles. Most TCR sequences were observed very rarely across donors, whereas some public TCRs were present in many individuals. The earlier analysis of about 600 of the donors excluded some 15 rarely observed V segments, including chromosome 9 orphons, because counts were too low. Correlated functional status among segregating V segments might reflect linkage disequilibrium, but an unknown experimental factor could not be ruled out. According to a later genetic analysis, donors in an Asian-associated ancestry cluster had fewer N-insertions in productive TCRs than the approximately 700-donor mean. A further reported finding was that TCR beta sequences accurately predicted the HLA-A and HLA-B alleles for most subjects in the first cohort. A later analysis found that HLA-associated TCR beta chains were more clonally expanded and had lower generation probabilities than equally common non-associated chains. A cluster of highly shared sequence variants was judged likely to be a technical artifact of the sequencing pipeline. Immune exposure information for the cohort was limited to CMV serostatus. HLA typing was unavailable for some donors at each locus, so association tests used only the typed subset. In a later analysis, several top co-occurrence clusters were reported to appear linked to parvovirus B19, influenza, CMV and Epstein-Barr virus. A later analysis associated approximately 17,000 TCR beta sequences with specific HLA alleles at a false discovery rate of 0.05. The study gave a list of about 170 TCR beta chains associated with cytomegalovirus. Some IMGT-functional V segments, including TRBV6-2 and TRBV6-3, could not be told apart with the 87-base-pair reads, so those segments were excluded. The authors suggested that the approach could potentially be generalized to other disease states and immunological phenotypes. Cytomegalovirus status was reported to be diagnosed by the classifier with high specificity and sensitivity in both the original and validation cohorts. An association between a missense DCLRE1C variant and V-gene and J-gene trimming of TCR beta chains was found in a later genetic analysis and replicated in an independent cohort. In a later analysis, most CMV-associated TCR beta chains were found to appear HLA-restricted, with HLA associations seemingly driven largely by CMV exposure. In an earlier analysis of roughly 560 of the donors, most TCR beta V segments were observed in productive rearrangements about 87% or about 30% of the time, broadly matching IMGT annotations. Three of the identified cytomegalovirus-associated TCR beta chains were confirmed in vitro to be specific for cytomegalovirus antigens.

Libraries came from the immunoSEQ multiplex PCR assay. The multiplex PCR relied on a mix of 60 forward primers for TCR Vbeta segments and 13 reverse primers for TCR Jbeta segments. The CDR3 region of rearranged TCR beta genes was amplified from genomic DNA with a multiplex PCR assay. The amplified TCR beta libraries were sequenced on the Illumina HiSeq System as 87-base-pair reads. The source study handled its data this way. A later analysis tallied about 77 million unique TCR beta chains across the 600 to 700 repertoires, and roughly 11 million of those chains were shared by two or more donors. A nearest-neighbor algorithm error-corrected the raw reads and collapsed the reads into unique sequences, merging closely related sequences to remove PCR and sequencing errors. Alignment of CDR3 sequences to IMGT reference sequences was used to assign V, D and J gene segments. For a sequence to be retained, a match of at least six nucleotides to both a V gene segment and a J gene segment was required. A rearrangement counted as productive if the CDR3 had no stop codons and remained in frame with V and J, and every other rearrangement counted as non-productive. Following IMGT convention, CDR3 was defined as the stretch from the second conserved V-encoded cysteine up to the conserved J-encoded phenylalanine. The earlier analysis of roughly 590 of the donors excluded sequences that lacked an unambiguous match to a single V gene segment. An earlier analysis of around 600 of the donors classified V segments as functional when productive rearrangements were above 56.7% and as segregating when the standard deviation between donors was above 5%. A statistical classification framework was built for diagnosing cytomegalovirus status from the catalog of TCR beta chain sequences. In a later analysis, V and J genes were assigned by comparing TCR nucleotide sequences against IMGT/GENE-DB human TR gene sequences. A later analysis assigned CDR3 sequences and most-parsimonious VDJ recombination scenarios with the TCRdist pipeline. In a later analysis, each TCR beta chain was defined by its CDR3 amino acid sequence together with its V-gene family, and reads lacking a unique V-gene family were excluded. As a way to deal with suspected cross-contamination and a sequencing artifact, a later analysis dropped approximately 570 nucleotide sequences that were highly shared and had low generation probability. In a later analysis, a clonal expansion index was calculated for each public chain from normalized within-repertoire ranks of inferred template counts. A later analysis computed generation probabilities with a VDJ recombination model fitted to out-of-frame rearrangements, and checked the results against IGoR. A later analysis scored TCR-TCR, TCR-HLA and TCR-CMV co-occurrence with hypergeometric tests, applying a repertoire-size bias correction to TCR pairs. In a later analysis, false discovery rates were estimated by permuting HLA or CMV assignments 20 times. In a later analysis, co-occurring TCRs were grouped using DBSCAN, and TCRdist sequence similarity was added for clustering within HLA-allele-positive subsets. Co-occurrence clustering excluded repertoires with fewer than 30,000 or more than 120,000 public chains, plus five with anomalous nucleotide sharing. TCRdb limited this immuneACCESS table to in-frame rearrangements with V and J called. A share of clones is missing; checked studies link under half to unresolved V genes, and the rest is unexplained. That table furnishes V, J and clone size, whereas the DNA furnished D and trimming. This sample lists 150,000 to 200,000 clones; around 80% were detected once. The ten largest clonotypes hold 2.3% of the sample.

The CDR3, cysteine through phenylalanine, is 15 amino acids long. The CDR3 DNA has 45 bases and is translated from base 1. Between the V and J ends, shortened by 4 bases and 3 bases respectively, the junction contains 16 bases. In the germline V gene, CDR1 corresponds to SGDLS and CDR2 to YYNGEE. The cohort comprised approximately 700 healthy bone marrow donors. At the time of sampling, every cohort member was nominally healthy, though immune exposures that went unrecorded were likely present. The donor was CMV seronegative and was included in the group of a few hundred seronegative cohort members. A peripheral blood sample was provided by each donor, and peripheral blood mononuclear cells were used for TCR beta sequencing. Genomic DNA extraction from the blood cell samples was performed with the Qiagen DNeasy Blood Extraction Kit.

The V and J segments used are TRBV9 and TRBJ1-2; TRBD1 is perhaps the D gene, given 6 matching bases. This TCR was sampled from a woman in her forties or fifties in good health and CMV-seronegative. The source material was PBMCs. The CDR3 reads CASSPRDTRDYGYTF. The sequenced DNA is TGTGCCAGCAGCCCCCGGGACACCCGGGACTATGGCTACACCTTC.